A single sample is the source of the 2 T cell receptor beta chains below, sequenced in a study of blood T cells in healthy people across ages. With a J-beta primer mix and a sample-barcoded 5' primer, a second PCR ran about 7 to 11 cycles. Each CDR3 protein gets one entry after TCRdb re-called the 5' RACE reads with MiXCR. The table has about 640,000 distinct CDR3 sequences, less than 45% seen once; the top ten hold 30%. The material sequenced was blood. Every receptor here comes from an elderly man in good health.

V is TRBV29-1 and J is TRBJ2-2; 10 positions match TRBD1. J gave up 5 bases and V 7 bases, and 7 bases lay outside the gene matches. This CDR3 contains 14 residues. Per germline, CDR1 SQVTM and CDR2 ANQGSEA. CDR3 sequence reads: CSARTGGKTGELFF. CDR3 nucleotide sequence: TGCAGCGCCCGGACAGGGGGAAAGACCGGGGAGCTGTTTTTT.

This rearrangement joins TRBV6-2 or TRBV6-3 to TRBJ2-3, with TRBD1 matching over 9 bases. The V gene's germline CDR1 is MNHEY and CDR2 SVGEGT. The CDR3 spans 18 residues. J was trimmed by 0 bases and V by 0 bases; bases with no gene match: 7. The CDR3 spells CASSYSLGQGMSTDTQYF. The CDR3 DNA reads TGTGCCAGCAGTTACTCGCTGGGACAGGGTATGAGCACAGATACGCAGTATTTT.